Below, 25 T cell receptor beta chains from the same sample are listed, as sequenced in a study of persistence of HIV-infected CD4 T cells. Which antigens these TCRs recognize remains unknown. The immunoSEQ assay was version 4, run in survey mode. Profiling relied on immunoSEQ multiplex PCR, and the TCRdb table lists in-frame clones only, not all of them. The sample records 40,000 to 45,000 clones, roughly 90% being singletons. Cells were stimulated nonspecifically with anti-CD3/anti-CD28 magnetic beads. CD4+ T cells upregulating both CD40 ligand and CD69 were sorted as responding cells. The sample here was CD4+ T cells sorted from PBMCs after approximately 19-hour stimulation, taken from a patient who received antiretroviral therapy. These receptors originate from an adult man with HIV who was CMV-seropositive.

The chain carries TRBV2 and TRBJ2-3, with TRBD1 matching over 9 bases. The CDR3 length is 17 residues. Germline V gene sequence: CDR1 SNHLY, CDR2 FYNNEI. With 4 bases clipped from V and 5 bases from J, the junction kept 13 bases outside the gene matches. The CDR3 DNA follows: TGTGCCAGCAGTGTTCGAGCACCGGGACAGGGTCAAGATACGCAGTATTTT. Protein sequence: CASSVRAPGQGQDTQYF.

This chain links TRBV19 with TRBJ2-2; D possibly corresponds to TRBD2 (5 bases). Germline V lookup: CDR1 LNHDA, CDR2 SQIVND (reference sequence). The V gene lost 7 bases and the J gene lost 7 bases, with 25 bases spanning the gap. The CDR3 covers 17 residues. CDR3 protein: CASTPKGRGQTGGELFF. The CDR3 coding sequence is TGTGCCAGTACCCCAAAGGGCAGAGGGCAAACGGGCGGGGAGCTGTTTTTT.

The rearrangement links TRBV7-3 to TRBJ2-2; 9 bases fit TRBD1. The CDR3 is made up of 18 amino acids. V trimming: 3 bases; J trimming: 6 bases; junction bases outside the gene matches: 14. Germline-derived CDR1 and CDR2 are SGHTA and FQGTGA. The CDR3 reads CASSFSLPTGTGPGELFF. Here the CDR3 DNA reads TGTGCCAGCAGCTTCTCACTCCCCACCGGGACAGGGCCCGGGGAGCTGTTTTTT.

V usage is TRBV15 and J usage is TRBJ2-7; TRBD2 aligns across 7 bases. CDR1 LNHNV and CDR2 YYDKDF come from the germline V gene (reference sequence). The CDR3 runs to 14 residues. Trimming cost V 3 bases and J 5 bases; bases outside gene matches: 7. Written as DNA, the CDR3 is TGTGCCACCAGCAGCGGACTAGACGAAAACGAGCAGTACTTC. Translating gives CATSSGLDENEQYF.

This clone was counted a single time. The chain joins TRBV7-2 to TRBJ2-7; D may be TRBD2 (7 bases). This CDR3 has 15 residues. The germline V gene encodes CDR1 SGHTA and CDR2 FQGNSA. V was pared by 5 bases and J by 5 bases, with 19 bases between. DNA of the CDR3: TGTGCCAGCAGCGCGCACCCGGGGGGCCCGGACGAGCAGTACTTC. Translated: CASSAHPGGPDEQYF. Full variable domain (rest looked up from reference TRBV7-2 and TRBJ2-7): GAGVSQSPSNKVTEKGKDVELRCDPISGHTALYWYRQSLGQGLEFLIYFQGNSAPDKSGLPSDRFSAERTGGSVSTLTIQRTQQEDSAVYLCASSAHPGGPDEQYFGPGTRLTVT.

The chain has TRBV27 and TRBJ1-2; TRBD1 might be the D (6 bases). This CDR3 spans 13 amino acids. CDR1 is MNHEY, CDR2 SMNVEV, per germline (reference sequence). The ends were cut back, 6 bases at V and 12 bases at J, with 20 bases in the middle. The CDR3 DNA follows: TGTGCCAGCAGATTTATAGGGTCAGGGGAGGACACCTTC. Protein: CASRFIGSGEDTF.

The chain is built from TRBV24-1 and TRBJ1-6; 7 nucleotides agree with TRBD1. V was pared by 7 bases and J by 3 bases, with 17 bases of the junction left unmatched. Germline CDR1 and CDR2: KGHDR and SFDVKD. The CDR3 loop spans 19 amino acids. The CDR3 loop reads CATSSATTGRFNYNSPLHF. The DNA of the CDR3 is TGTGCCACCAGCTCAGCTACGACAGGGAGGTTTAACTATAATTCACCCCTCCACTTT.

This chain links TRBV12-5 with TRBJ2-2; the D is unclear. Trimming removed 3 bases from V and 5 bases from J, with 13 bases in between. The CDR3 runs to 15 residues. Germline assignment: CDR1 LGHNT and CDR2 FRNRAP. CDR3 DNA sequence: TGTGCTAGTGGTTTCCCAGGTGTCGGGACCGGGGAGCTGTTTTTT. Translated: CASGFPGVGTGELFF.

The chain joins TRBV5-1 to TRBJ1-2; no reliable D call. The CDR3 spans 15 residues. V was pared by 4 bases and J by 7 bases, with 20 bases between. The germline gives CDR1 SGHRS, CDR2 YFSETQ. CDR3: CASSEFPGPGGGYTF. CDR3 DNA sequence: TGCGCCAGCAGCGAATTCCCCGGACCCGGCGGTGGCTACACCTTC.

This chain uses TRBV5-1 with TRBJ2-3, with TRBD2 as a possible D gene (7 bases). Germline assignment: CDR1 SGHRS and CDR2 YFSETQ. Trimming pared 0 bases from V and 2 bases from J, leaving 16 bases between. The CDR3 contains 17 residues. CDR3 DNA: TGCGCCAGCAGCTTGGGGTTTGGGGGGGGCCCCACAGATACGCAGTATTTT. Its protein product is CASSLGFGGGPTDTQYF.

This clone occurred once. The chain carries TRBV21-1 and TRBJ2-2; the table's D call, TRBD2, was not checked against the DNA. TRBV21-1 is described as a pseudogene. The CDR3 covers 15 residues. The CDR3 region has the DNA TGTGCCAGTCCACATAGGGTAAAGCGGTTAGGGGAGCTGTTTTTT. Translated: CASPHRVKRLGELFF.

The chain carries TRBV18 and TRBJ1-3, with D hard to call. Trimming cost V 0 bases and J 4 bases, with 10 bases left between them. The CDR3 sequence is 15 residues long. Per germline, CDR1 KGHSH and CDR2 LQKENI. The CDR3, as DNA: TGTGCCAGCTCACCACCGGGTGGCCGGGGAAACACCATATATTTT. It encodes CASSPPGGRGNTIYF.

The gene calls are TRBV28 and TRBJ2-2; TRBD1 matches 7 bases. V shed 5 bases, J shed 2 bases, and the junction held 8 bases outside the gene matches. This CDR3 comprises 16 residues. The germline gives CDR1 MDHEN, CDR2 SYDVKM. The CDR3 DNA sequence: TGTGCCAGCAGTCGCCTCGACAGGGACAACACCGGGGAGCTGTTTTTT. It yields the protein CASSRLDRDNTGELFF.

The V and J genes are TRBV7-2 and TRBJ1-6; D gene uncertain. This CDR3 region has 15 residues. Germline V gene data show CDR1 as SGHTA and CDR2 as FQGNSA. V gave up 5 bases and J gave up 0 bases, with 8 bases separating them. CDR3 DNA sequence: TGTGCCAGCAGCCGCGAGAGCTCCTATAATTCACCCCTCCACTTT. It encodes CASSRESSYNSPLHF. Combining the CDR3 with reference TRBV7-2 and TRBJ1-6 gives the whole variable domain GAGVSQSPSNKVTEKGKDVELRCDPISGHTALYWYRQSLGQGLEFLIYFQGNSAPDKSGLPSDRFSAERTGGSVSTLTIQRTQQEDSAVYLCASSRESSYNSPLHFGNGTRLTVT.

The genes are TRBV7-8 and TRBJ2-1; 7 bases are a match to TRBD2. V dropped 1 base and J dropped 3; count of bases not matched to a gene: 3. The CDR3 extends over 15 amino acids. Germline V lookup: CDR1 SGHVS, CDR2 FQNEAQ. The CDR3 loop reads CASSLGSGNYNEQFF. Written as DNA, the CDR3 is TGTGCCAGCAGCTTAGGAAGCGGGAACTACAATGAGCAGTTCTTC.

CDR3 coding DNA: TGTGCCAGCAGTTACTCGACGGCGGGGGGAACCGGGGAGCTGTTTTTT. Translated, it gives CASSYSTAGGTGELFF. The chain carries TRBV6-5 and TRBJ2-2; 8 bases fit TRBD2. The CDR3 runs to 16 residues. In germline, CDR1 is MNHEY, CDR2 SVGAGI. The J segment lost 5 bases and the V segment lost 0 bases, leaving 5 bases of the junction unmatched.

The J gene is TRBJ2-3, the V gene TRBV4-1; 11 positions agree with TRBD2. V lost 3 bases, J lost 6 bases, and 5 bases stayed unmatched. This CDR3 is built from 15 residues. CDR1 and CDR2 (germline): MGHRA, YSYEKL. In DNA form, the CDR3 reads TGCGCCAGCAGCCAGACTAGCGGGGAAGTGGATACGCAGTATTTT. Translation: CASSQTSGEVDTQYF.

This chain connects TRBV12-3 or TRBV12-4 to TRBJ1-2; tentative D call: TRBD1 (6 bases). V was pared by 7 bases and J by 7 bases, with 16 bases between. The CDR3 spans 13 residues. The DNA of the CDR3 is TGTGCCAGCACCATCTCAGGGGTCTCTGGCTACACCTTC. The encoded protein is CASTISGVSGYTF.

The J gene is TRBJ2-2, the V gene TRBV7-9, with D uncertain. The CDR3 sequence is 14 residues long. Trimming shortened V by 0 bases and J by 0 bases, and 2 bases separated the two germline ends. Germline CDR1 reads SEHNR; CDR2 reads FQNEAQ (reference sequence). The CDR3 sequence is CASSLASNTGELFF. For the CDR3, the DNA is TGTGCCAGCAGCTTAGCATCGAACACCGGGGAGCTGTTTTTT.

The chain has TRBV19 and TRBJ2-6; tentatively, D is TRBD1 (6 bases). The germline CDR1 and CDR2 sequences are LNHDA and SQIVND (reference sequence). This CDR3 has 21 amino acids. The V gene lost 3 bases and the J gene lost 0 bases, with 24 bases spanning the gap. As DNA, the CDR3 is TGTGCCAGTAGTATCGTGCTCTACCGACAGGCAGCCAACTCTGGGGCCAACGTCCTGACTTTC. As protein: CASSIVLYRQAANSGANVLTF.

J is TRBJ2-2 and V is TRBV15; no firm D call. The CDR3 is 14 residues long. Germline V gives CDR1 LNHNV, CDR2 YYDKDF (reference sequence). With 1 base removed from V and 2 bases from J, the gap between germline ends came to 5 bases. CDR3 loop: CATSRGLNTGELFF. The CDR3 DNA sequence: TGTGCCACCAGCAGAGGGCTTAACACCGGGGAGCTGTTTTTT.

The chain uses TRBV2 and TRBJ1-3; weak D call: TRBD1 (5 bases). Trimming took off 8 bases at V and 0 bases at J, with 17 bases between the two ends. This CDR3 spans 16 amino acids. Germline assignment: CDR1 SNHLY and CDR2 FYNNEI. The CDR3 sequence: CASLERGLFSGNTIYF. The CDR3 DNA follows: TGTGCCAGCCTAGAAAGGGGACTTTTCTCTGGAAACACCATATATTTT.

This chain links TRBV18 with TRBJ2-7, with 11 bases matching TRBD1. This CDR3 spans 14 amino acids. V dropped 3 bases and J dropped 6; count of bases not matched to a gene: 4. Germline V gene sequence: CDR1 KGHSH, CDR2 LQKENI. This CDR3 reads CASSPRGQGVEQYF. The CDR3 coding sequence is TGTGCCAGCTCACCCAGGGGACAGGGGGTCGAGCAGTACTTC.

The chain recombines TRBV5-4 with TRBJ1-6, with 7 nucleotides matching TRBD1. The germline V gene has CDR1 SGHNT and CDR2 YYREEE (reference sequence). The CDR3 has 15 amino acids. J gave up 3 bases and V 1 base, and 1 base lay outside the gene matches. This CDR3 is CASSLQGVYNSPLHF. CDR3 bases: TGTGCCAGCAGCTTGCAGGGGGTCTATAATTCACCCCTCCACTTT.

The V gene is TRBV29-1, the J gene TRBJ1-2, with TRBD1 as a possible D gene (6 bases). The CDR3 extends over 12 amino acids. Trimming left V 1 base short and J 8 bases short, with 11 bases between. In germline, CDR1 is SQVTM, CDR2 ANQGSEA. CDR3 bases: TGCAGCGTTGAAGTACGGGGGGCGGGCTACACCTTC. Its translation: CSVEVRGAGYTF.